Presented here are 3 T cell receptor beta chains from one specimen sequenced in a study of vaccination effects on CD4 cells after COVID-19. What these receptors recognize is not known. Profiling relied on immunoSEQ multiplex PCR, and the TCRdb table lists in-frame clones only, not all of them. The sample lists 8,500 to 13,000 clones; about 76% were seen once. Before any sequencing was done, the ViraFEST assay used viral peptide pools to expand antigen-specific CD4+ T cells. Culture lasted around eleven days before CD4+ T cell isolation. Sequencing used CD4+ T cells from PBMCs cultured with HCoV-229E spike peptides, obtained before COVID-19 vaccination. The receptors were sampled from a human donor who received a COVID-19 vaccine.

The chain carries TRBV27 and TRBJ2-6, with D perhaps matching TRBD1 (6 bases). Trimming took off 6 bases at V and 0 bases at J, with 12 bases between the two ends. The CDR3 covers 16 residues. The germline V gene has CDR1 MNHEY and CDR2 SMNVEV (reference sequence). The CDR3 is CASRRQVPSGANVLTF. CDR3 bases: TGTGCCAGCAGGAGACAGGTCCCCTCTGGGGCCAACGTCCTGACTTTC. The full variable domain, rest sourced from reference TRBV27 and TRBJ2-6, is EAQVTQNPRYLITVTGKKLTVTCSQNMNHEYMSWYRQDPGLGLRQIYYSMNVEVTDKGDVPEGYKVSRKEKRNFPLILESPSPNQTSLYFCASRRQVPSGANVLTFGAGSRLTVL.

The chain couples TRBV10-3 to TRBJ2-2; TRBD2 is a possible D gene (6 bases). Deletions cut 10 bases from V and 3 bases from J, with 12 bases between. Germline V gene data show CDR1 as ENHRY and CDR2 as SYGVKD. CDR3 length: 13 residues. CDR3 sequence reads: CATGTHDTGELFF. CDR3 in DNA: TGTGCCACCGGGACTCATGACACCGGGGAGCTGTTTTTT.

This clone was recorded once. The CDR3 DNA reads TGTGCCAGCAGTTTCTGGGAGACCCAGTACTTC. It yields the protein CASSFWETQYF. The chain carries TRBV28 and TRBJ2-5; D remains unclear. Trimming shortened V by 3 bases and J by 5 bases, and 4 bases separated the two germline ends. The germline gives CDR1 MDHEN, CDR2 SYDVKM. The CDR3 covers 11 residues.